This T cell receptor beta chain was sequenced for a study of blood T cells in healthy people across ages. Study-level results: Aged donors had fewer naive CD4+ cells and lower diversity than long-lived donors. Changes in expanded clonotypes were possibly confounded, as the CMV status of donors was unknown.

A second 7 to 11 cycle PCR used barcoded and J-beta primers. MiXCR was run by TCRdb on the 5' RACE reads, yielding one entry per CDR3 protein. The sample yields some 940,000 distinct CDR3 sequences, 29% seen once. The germline V gene encodes CDR1 SSHAT and CDR2 FNYEAQ (reference sequence). CDR3 length: 17 residues. The sample holds a few counts of this clonotype. Its target is not known. Germline is not matched at one junction end, which may reflect a read error. This sample was shared with a second study, whose subject was T cells of mothers and their children. That study adds: From each mother came over 8 million TCR beta CDR3 reads, and from each child came 3 million to 3.5 million. T cell clones that were persistent and microchimeric went undetected.

The TCR was taken from a woman aged 40 to 55 in good health. The V and J genes are TRBV7-7 and TRBJ2-3; D may be TRBD1 or TRBD2 (6 bases each). The sequenced sample was blood. The CDR3 DNA follows: TGTGCTAGCAGCGCCGCCGTAGGGGGGCCGAGCACAGATACGCAGTATTTT. Its protein is CASSAAVGGPSTDTQYF.